These 10 T cell receptor beta chains came from one sample sequenced in a study of shared T cell receptors in the human thymus. Method: immunoSEQ multiplex PCR; TCRdb's copy keeps in-frame clones and lacks some. The sample records 700,000 or so clones, approximately 85% being singletons. These data also featured in a second study, about human thymus T cells.

Sequenced sample: thymocytes. The receptor set was obtained from a girl under three years old with a congenital heart defect.

This chain joins TRBV12-2 and TRBJ2-5; the D call TRBD2 from the table was never checked on the DNA. TRBV12-2 is listed as a pseudogene. This CDR3 has 16 residues. CDR3 sequence (DNA): TGTGCAAGTCGTTCTCAGCGGGGGGGCCCCCAAGAGACCCAGTACTTC. This encodes CASRSQRGGPQETQYF.

The chain uses TRBV5-1 and TRBJ1-2; TRBD1 might be the D (5 bases). This CDR3 spans 16 amino acids. Deletions cut 4 bases from V and 3 bases from J, with 19 bases between. The germline V gene has CDR1 SGHRS and CDR2 YFSETQ. CDR3 sequence (DNA): TGCGCCAGCAGCCCTCCCGTAGGCAGGGAGGACTATGGCTACACCTTC. Its protein is CASSPPVGREDYGYTF.

The chain employs TRBV27 and TRBJ1-4; D possibly corresponds to TRBD1 (5 bases). Germline V gene sequence: CDR1 MNHEY, CDR2 SMNVEV (reference sequence). Trimming took off 2 bases at V and 6 bases at J, with 10 bases between the two ends. The CDR3 sequence is 14 residues long. The chain's CDR3 is CASSLVGGDEKLFF. Here the CDR3 DNA reads TGTGCCAGCAGTTTAGTTGGAGGGGATGAAAAACTGTTTTTT.

This clone was picked up a small number of times. This chain uses TRBV9 with TRBJ2-1; a possible D gene is TRBD2 (6 bases). V lost 3 bases and J lost 6, with 19 bases in between. Germline assignment: CDR1 SGDLS and CDR2 YYNGEE. The CDR3 sequence is 16 residues long. This CDR3 reads CASSAGLSTDLNEQFF. DNA of the CDR3: TGTGCCAGCAGCGCGGGACTCTCCACCGACCTCAATGAGCAGTTCTTC.

This clone was detected a few times. The chain carries TRBV27 and TRBJ1-5; TRBD1 matches at 7 bases. The CDR3 covers 15 residues. V trimming: 6 bases; J trimming: 5 bases; junction bases outside the gene matches: 10. From germline, CDR1 is MNHEY and CDR2 SMNVEV (reference sequence). The CDR3: CASRNTGTEDQPQHF. DNA of the CDR3: TGTGCCAGCAGAAACACCGGGACAGAGGATCAGCCCCAGCATTTT.

The rearrangement links TRBV10-3 to TRBJ1-3; D ambiguous. The germline CDR1 and CDR2 sequences are ENHRY and SYGVKD. There are 18 residues in the CDR3. The germline V and J ends were trimmed by 2 bases and 0 bases, with 17 bases remaining between them. CDR3 in DNA: TGTGCCATCAGTGAGCCGGTAGAAGAGAGGGACTCTGGAAACACCATATATTTT. It codes for CAISEPVEERDSGNTIYF.

This chain connects TRBV6-5 to TRBJ2-5, with a possible D match to TRBD2 (5 bases). Trimming shortened V by 5 bases and J by 6 bases, and 10 bases separated the two germline ends. Per the germline V gene, CDR1 is MNHEY and CDR2 is SVGAGI. This CDR3 is 12 amino acids long. DNA of the CDR3: TGTGCCAGCAGTCCGGGGTTGCAGACCCAGTACTTC. It codes for CASSPGLQTQYF.

The V call is TRBV11-2, the J call TRBJ1-6, with D maybe TRBD1 (5 bases). This CDR3 spans 14 amino acids. CDR1 is SGHAT, CDR2 FQNNGV, per germline. Trimming removed 5 bases at V and 6 bases at J, with 11 bases between. DNA of the CDR3: TGTGCCAGCAGCATGACAGATGGTAATTCACCCCTCCACTTT. It codes for CASSMTDGNSPLHF.

The chain is built from TRBV10-3 and TRBJ1-2, with 7 bases matching TRBD1. V dropped 10 bases and J dropped 3; count of bases not matched to a gene: 11. CDR3 size: 14 residues. From germline, CDR1 is ENHRY and CDR2 SYGVKD. In DNA form, the CDR3 reads TGTGCCACCAGAGAAAGTGGACAGGACTATGGCTACACCTTC. Translating it yields CATRESGQDYGYTF.

The chain is built from TRBV27 and TRBJ1-6, with D possibly being TRBD1 (5 bases). V lost 4 bases and J lost 3, with 13 bases in between. The germline CDR1 and CDR2 sequences are MNHEY and SMNVEV (reference sequence). The CDR3 covers 16 residues. CDR3 region: CASSWGGLFYNSPLHF. CDR3 bases: TGTGCCAGCAGTTGGGGGGGATTGTTCTATAATTCACCCCTCCACTTT.